This T cell receptor beta chain was obtained from a study of blood T cell repertoires in COVID-19. Original methodology: Counts of nucleated cells, estimated from reference gene primer amplification, were obtained. This table comes from immunoSEQ multiplex PCR, and its TCRdb copy is limited to in-frame clones, with some not included. D and trimming were read from the DNA, whereas the V and J calls and clone size are those reported in that table. The table lists under 100,000 clones, 65% to 85% of them singletons. The CDR3 covers 13 residues. Germline CDR1 KGHSH, CDR2 LQKENI. V gave up 6 bases and J gave up 7 bases; unmatched junction bases: 5.

The sample was peripheral blood. The sequence derives from a man older than 75 with active or convalescent COVID-19. The V gene is TRBV18, the J gene TRBJ1-4, with 7 bases identical to TRBD1. The CDR3 DNA is TGTGCCAGCTCGCTCCACAGGGGTGAAAAACTGTTTTTT. This gives the protein CASSLHRGEKLFF.